This T cell receptor beta chain was observed in a study of beta chain features in type 1 diabetes. On this clone itself: The antigen is not known.

General study results and limits: Healthy donors had naive, central memory and Treg TCRB repertoires that appeared less similar than those seen among patients.

The ends lost 1 base at V and 2 bases at J; junction bases unmatched: 6. The CDR3 sequence is 17 residues long. Germline V gives CDR1 SGHVS, CDR2 FNYEAQ. Expressed TCRB transcripts were sequenced because the entire RNA isolate underwent reverse transcription. Here immunoSEQ multiplex PCR was the method, and the copy in TCRdb shows in-frame clones only, minus some. The sample records roughly 170,000 clones, 10% to 15% being singletons. The V and J genes are TRBV7-6 and TRBJ1-5, with 9 bases that match TRBD1. The sequenced material came from central memory CD4+ T cells from blood. The receptor was derived from a young woman in good health. CDR3 sequence: CASSLDRRTGGNQPQHF. As DNA, the CDR3 is TGTGCCAGCAGCTTAGACCGAAGGACAGGGGGCAATCAGCCCCAGCATTTT. The full variable domain, in which reference TRBV7-6 and TRBJ1-5 provide the parts outside the CDR3, is GAGVSQSPRYKVTKRGQDVALRCDPISGHVSLYWYRQALGQGPEFLTYFNYEAQQDKSGLPNDRFSAERPEGSISTLTIQRTEQRDSAMYRCASSLDRRTGGNQPQHFGDGTRLSIL.